This passage covers 5 T cell receptor beta chains from one sample sequenced in a study of T cell repertoires in cytomegalovirus infection (dated by TCRdb to the late 2010s). The data were produced on an Illumina HiSeq 1500. TCRdb handled the public reads itself, with Q25 trimming in fastp and clone calling in MiXCR, and kept productive beta chains. Rows merge per CDR3 protein into single entries with the most common DNA and genes. This sample lists 310,000 or so distinct CDR3 sequences; about 8.8% were detected once. The ten most abundant clones make up approximately 2.4% of the sample. What was sequenced was PBMCs. The receptors here all came from a human donor in good health (CMV status not recorded). Some clones in this sample may be carry-over from other donors' samples.

This clonotype was recorded at least ten times. At one end, the junction sequence differs from germline, possibly due to a read error. The chain combines TRBV2 with TRBJ2-1, with D perhaps given as TRBD1 or TRBD2 (5 bases each). Germline V gene lookup returns CDR1 SNHLY and CDR2 FYNNEI. The CDR3 covers 16 residues. As DNA, the CDR3 is TGTGCCAGCAGCCTCCGGGGCAGGACCCCCTATAATGAGCAGTTCTTC. Translation gives CASSLRGRTPYNEQFF.

This clonotype was counted ten times or more. This chain uses TRBV7-2 with TRBJ2-7; no clear D gene. Trimming cost V 4 bases and J 3 bases, with 10 bases left between them. CDR1 is SGHTA and CDR2 is FQGNSA in the germline V gene. The CDR3 covers 13 residues. The CDR3 DNA reads TGTGCCAGCAGCTCCTTGGGCAGCTACGAGCAGTACTTC. This encodes CASSSLGSYEQYF.

About this clonotype: One junction end does not reproduce the germline sequence, and a read error may be involved. The V and J genes are TRBV25-1 and TRBJ1-6; TRBD1 might be the D (5 bases). Germline V CDR1 and CDR2: MGHDK, SYGVNS. The CDR3 has 15 amino acids. CDR3 in amino acids: CASSEWIGANSSLHF. The CDR3 nucleotides are TGTGCCAGCAGTGAATGGATAGGGGCCAATTCATCCCTCCACTTT.

This clonotype was seen at least ten times. This rearrangement joins TRBV4-1 to TRBJ1-1; D not certain. Germline V lookup: CDR1 MGHRA, CDR2 YSYEKL. V shed 4 bases and J shed 3 bases, with 12 bases lying between them. This CDR3 has 14 residues. CDR3 sequence reads: CASSRGGSDTEAFF. The CDR3, as DNA: TGCGCCAGCAGCCGGGGAGGGAGCGACACTGAAGCTTTCTTT.

CDR3 DNA sequence: TGTGCCAGCAGTTCTGGGGGACAGCAGGGTCGGCCCGGGGAGCTGTTTTTT. Translated: CASSSGGQQGRPGELFF. The chain recombines TRBV6-6 with TRBJ2-2; 7 positions agree with TRBD1. With 4 bases clipped from V and 6 bases from J, the junction kept 14 bases outside the gene matches. Germline V CDR1 and CDR2: MNHNY, SVGAGI (reference sequence). The CDR3 covers 17 residues.